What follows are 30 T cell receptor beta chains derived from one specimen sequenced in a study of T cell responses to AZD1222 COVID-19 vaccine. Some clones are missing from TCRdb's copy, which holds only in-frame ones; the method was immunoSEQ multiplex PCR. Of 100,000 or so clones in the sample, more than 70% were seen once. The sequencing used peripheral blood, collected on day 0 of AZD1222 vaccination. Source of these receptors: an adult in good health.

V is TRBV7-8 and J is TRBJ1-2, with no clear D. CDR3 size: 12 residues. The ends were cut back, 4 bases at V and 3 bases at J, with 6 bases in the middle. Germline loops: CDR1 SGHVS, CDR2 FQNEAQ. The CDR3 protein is CASSYGDYGYTF. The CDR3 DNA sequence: TGTGCCAGCAGCTATGGGGACTATGGCTACACCTTC.

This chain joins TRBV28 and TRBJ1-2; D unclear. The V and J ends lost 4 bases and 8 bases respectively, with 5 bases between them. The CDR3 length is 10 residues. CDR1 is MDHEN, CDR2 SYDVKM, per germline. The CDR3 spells CASSSVGYTF. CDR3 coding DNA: TGTGCCAGCAGTTCGGTAGGCTACACCTTC.

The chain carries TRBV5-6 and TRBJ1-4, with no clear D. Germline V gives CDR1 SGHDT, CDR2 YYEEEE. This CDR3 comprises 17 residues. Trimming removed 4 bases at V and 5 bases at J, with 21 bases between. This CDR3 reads CASSLKVDWSTNEKLFF. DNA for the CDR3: TGTGCCAGCAGCCTTAAGGTAGATTGGTCGACGAATGAAAAACTGTTTTTT.

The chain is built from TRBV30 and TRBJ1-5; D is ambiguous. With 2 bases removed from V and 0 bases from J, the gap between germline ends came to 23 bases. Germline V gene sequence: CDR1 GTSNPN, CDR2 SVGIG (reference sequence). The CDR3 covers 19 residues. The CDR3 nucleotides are TGTGCCTGGAGTCCAACCACCACTGCCATTGGGTATAGCAATCAGCCCCAGCATTTT. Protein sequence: CAWSPTTTAIGYSNQPQHF.

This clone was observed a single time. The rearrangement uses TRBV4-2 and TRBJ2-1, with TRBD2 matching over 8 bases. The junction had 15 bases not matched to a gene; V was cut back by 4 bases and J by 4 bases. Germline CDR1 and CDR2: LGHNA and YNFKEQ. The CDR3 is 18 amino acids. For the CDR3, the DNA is TGTGCCAGCAGCCGAACAGCGACACTAGCGGAACCTTACAATGAGCAGTTCTTC. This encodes CASSRTATLAEPYNEQFF.

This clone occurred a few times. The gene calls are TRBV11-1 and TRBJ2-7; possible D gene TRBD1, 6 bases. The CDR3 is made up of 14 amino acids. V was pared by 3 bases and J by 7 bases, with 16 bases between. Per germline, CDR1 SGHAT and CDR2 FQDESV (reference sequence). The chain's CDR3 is CASSLARGIQEQYF. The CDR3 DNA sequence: TGTGCCAGCAGCTTGGCCAGGGGTATACAGGAGCAGTACTTC.

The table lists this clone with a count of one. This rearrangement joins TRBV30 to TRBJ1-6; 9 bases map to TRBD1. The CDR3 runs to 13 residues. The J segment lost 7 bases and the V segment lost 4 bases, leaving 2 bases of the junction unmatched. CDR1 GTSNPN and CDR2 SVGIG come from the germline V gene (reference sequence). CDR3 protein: CAWKGTGNSPLHF. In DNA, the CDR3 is TGTGCCTGGAAGGGGACAGGGAATTCACCCCTCCACTTT.

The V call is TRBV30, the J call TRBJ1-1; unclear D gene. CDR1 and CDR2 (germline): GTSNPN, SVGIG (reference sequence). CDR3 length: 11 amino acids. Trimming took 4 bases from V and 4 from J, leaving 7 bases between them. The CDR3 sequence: CAWKLRTEAFF. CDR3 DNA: TGTGCCTGGAAGTTGCGCACTGAAGCTTTCTTT.

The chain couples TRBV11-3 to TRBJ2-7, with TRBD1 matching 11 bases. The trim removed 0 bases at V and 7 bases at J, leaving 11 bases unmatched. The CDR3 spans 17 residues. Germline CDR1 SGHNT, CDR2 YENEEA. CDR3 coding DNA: TGTGCCAGCAGCTTAGACCACGGACAGGGGGCGCCGGGGGAGCAGTACTTC. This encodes CASSLDHGQGAPGEQYF.

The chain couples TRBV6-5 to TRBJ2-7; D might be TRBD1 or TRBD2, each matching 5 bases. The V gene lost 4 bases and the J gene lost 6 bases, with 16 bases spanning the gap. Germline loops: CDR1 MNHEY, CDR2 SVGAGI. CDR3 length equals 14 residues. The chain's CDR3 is CASSFGTARAEQYF. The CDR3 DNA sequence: TGTGCCAGCAGTTTCGGGACGGCTCGGGCCGAGCAGTACTTC.

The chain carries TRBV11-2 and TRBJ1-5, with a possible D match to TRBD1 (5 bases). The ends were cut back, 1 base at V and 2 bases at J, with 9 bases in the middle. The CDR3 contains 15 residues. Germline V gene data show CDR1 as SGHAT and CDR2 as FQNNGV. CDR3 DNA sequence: TGTGCCAGCAGCTTAGGAGGGGATGGCAATCAGCCCCAGCATTTT. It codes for CASSLGGDGNQPQHF.

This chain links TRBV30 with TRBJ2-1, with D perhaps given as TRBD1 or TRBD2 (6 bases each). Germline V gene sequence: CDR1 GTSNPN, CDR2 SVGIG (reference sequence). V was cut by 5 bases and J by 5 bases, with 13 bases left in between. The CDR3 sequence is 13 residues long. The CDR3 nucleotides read TGTGCCTGGCGGGGGCCGTATAACAATGAGCAGTTCTTC. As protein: CAWRGPYNNEQFF.

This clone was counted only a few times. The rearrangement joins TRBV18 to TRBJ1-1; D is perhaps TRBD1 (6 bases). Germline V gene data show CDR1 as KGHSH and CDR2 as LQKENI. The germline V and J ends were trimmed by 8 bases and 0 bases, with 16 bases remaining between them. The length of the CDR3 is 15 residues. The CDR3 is CASHLGGVLNTEAFF. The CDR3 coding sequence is TGTGCCAGCCACCTGGGGGGCGTTTTGAACACTGAAGCTTTCTTT.

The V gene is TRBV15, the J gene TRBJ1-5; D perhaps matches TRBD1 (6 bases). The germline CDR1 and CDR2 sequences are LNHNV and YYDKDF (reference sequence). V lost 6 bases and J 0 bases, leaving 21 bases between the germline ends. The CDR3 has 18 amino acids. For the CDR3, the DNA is TGTGCCACCAGTACGAGAGGGGGGGCACTAGTTAGCAATCAGCCCCAGCATTTT. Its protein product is CATSTRGGALVSNQPQHF.

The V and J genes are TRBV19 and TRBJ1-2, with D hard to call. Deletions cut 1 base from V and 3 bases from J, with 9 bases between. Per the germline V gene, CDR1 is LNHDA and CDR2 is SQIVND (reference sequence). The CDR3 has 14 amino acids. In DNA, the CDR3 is TGTGCCAGTAGTATAGGTGAGCGGTACTATGGCTACACCTTC. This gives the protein CASSIGERYYGYTF.

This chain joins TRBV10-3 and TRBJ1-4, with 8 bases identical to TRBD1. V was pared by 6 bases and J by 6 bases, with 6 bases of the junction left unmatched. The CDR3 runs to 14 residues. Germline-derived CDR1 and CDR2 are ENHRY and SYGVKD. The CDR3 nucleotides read TGTGCCATCAGGAACAGGGGGGAGGATGAAAAACTGTTTTTT. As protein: CAIRNRGEDEKLFF.

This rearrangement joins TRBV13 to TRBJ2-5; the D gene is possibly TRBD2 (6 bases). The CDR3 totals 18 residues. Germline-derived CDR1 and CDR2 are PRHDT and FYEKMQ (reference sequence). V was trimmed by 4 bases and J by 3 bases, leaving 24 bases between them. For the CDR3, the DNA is TGTGCCAGCAGCTCAACTCCAGGAGGGGCCACGGGGGAAGAGACCCAGTACTTC. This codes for CASSSTPGGATGEETQYF.

In DNA form, the CDR3 reads TGTGCCAGCAGCTCATTAACCTGGGCGGGAGAAACAGATACGCAGTATTTT. Translating it yields CASSSLTWAGETDTQYF. The V call is TRBV7-2, the J call TRBJ2-3; 7 nucleotides match TRBD2. This CDR3 has 17 amino acids. Germline lookup yields CDR1 SGHTA and CDR2 FQGNSA. Trimming at V came to 4 bases and at J to 3 bases, leaving 13 bases not matched to a gene.

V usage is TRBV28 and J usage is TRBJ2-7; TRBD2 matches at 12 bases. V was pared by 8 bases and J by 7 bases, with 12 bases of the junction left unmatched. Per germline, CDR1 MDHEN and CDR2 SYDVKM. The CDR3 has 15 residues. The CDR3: CASSAPSGRAREQYF. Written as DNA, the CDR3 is TGTGCCAGCTCAGCTCCTAGCGGGAGGGCCAGGGAGCAGTACTTC. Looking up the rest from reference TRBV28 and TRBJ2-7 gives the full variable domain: DVKVTQSSRYLVKRTGEKVFLECVQDMDHENMFWYRQDPGLGLRLIYFSYDVKMKEKGDIPEGYSVSREKKERFSLILESASTNQTSMYLCASSAPSGRAREQYFGPGTRLTVT.

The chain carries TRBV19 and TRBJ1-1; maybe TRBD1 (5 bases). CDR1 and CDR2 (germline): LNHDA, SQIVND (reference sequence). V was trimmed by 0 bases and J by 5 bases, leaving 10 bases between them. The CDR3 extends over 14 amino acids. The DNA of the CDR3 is TGTGCCAGTAGTATAGACAGGGAACGGACTGAAGCTTTCTTT. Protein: CASSIDRERTEAFF.

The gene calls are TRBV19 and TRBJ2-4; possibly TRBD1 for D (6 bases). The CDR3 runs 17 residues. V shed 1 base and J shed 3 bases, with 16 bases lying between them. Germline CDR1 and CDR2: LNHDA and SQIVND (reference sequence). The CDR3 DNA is TGTGCCAGTAGTATAGTAGGGCAGGGGAGAGGCAAAAACATTCAGTACTTC. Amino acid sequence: CASSIVGQGRGKNIQYF. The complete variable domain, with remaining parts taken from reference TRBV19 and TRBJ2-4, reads DGGITQSPKYLFRKEGQNVTLSCEQNLNHDAMYWYRQDPGQGLRLIYYSQIVNDFQKGDIAEGYSVSREKKESFPLTVTSAQKNPTAFYLCASSIVGQGRGKNIQYFGAGTRLSVL.

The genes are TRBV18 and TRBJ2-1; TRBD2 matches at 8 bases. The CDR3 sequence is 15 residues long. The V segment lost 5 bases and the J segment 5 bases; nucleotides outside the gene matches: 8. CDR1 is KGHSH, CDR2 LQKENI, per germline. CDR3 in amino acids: CASSTRLASDNEQFF. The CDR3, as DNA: TGTGCCAGCTCAACCCGACTAGCGTCGGACAATGAGCAGTTCTTC.

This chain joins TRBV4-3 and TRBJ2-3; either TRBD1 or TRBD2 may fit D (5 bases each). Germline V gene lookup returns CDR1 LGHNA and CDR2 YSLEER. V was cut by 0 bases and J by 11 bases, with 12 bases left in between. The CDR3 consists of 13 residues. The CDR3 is CASSQDGGTEQYF. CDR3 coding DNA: TGCGCCAGCAGCCAAGATGGGGGTACAGAGCAGTATTTT.

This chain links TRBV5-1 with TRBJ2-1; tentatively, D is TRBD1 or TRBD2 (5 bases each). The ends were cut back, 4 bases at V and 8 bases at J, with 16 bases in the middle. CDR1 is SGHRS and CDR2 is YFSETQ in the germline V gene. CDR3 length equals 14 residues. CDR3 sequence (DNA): TGCGCCAGCAGCACGGGTCGACGGGACGATGAGCAGTTCTTC. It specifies CASSTGRRDDEQFF. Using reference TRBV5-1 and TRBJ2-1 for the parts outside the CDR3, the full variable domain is KAGVTQTPRYLIKTRGQQVTLSCSPISGHRSVSWYQQTPGQGLQFLFEYFSETQRNKGNFPGRFSGRQFSNSRSEMNVSTLELGDSALYLCASSTGRRDDEQFFGPGTRLTVL.

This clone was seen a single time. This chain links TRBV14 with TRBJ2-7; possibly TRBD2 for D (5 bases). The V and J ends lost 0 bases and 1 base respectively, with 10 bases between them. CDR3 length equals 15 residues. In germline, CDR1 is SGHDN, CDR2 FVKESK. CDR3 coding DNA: TGTGCCAGCAGCCAAGATTTCCGGGAATCCTACGAGCAGTACTTC. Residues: CASSQDFRESYEQYF.

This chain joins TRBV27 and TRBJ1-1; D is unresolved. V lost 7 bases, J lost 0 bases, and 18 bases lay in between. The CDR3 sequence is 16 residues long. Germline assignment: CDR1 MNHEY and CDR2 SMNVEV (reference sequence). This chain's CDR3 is CASTKGGFRMNTEAFF. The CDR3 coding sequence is TGTGCCAGCACCAAGGGAGGGTTTCGAATGAACACTGAAGCTTTCTTT.

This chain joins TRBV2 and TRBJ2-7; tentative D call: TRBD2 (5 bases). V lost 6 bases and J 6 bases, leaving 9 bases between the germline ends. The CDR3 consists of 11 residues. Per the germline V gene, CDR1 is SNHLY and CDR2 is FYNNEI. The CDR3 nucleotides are TGTGCCAGCAGCCGGACTGGCGAGCAGTACTTC. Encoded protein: CASSRTGEQYF. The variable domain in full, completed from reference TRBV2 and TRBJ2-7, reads EPEVTQTPSHQVTQMGQEVILRCVPISNHLYFYWYRQILGQKVEFLVSFYNNEISEKSEIFDDQFSVERPDGSNFTLKIRSTKLEDSAMYFCASSRTGEQYFGPGTRLTVT.

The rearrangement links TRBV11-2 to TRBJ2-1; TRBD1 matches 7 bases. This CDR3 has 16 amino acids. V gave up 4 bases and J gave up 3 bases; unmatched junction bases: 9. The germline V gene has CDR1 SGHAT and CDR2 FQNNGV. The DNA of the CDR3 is TGTGCCAGCAGCTCGCAGCTCGGGACAGACTACAATGAGCAGTTCTTC. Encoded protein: CASSSQLGTDYNEQFF. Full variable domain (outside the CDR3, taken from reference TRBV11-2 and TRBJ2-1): EAGVAQSPRYKIIEKRQSVAFWCNPISGHATLYWYQQILGQGPKLLIQFQNNGVVDDSQLPKDRFSAERLKGVDSTLKIQPAKLEDSAVYLCASSSQLGTDYNEQFFGPGTRLTVL.

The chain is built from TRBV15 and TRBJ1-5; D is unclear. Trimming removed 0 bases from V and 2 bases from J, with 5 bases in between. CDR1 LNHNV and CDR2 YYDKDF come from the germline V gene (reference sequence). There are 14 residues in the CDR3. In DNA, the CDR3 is TGTGCCACCAGCAGAGATAGCCGCAATCAGCCCCAGCATTTT. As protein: CATSRDSRNQPQHF.

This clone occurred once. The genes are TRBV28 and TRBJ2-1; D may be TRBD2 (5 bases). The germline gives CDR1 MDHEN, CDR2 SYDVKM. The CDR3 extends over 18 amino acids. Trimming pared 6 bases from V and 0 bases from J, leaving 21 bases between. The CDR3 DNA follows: TGTGCCAGCAGCACCCGTCTTGCGGGCGCAAGCTCCTACAATGAGCAGTTCTTC. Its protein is CASSTRLAGASSYNEQFF.